The next 2 T cell receptor beta chains were all read from a single sample in a study of blood T cell repertoires in COVID-19. Sequenced by immunoSEQ multiplex PCR; TCRdb stores in-frame clones only, minus some. The sample holds 200,000 to 250,000 clones, roughly four fifths seen once. The sequencing sample was made of peripheral blood. These receptors all stem from an elderly man with acute or convalescent COVID-19.

V and J are TRBV30 and TRBJ1-5, with D maybe TRBD1 (5 bases). V was pared by 3 bases and J by 3 bases, with 18 bases between. This CDR3 spans 16 amino acids. Germline V gene data show CDR1 as GTSNPN and CDR2 as SVGIG (reference sequence). The CDR3 spells CAWSPWGLSPNQPQHF. DNA of the CDR3: TGTGCCTGGAGCCCCTGGGGCTTATCCCCCAATCAGCCCCAGCATTTT.

The chain is built from TRBV5-4 and TRBJ2-5; 8 positions match TRBD1. Germline assignment: CDR1 SGHNT and CDR2 YYREEE (reference sequence). Trimming cost V 4 bases and J 0 bases; bases outside gene matches: 5. The CDR3 covers 15 residues. CDR3 protein: CASSGRTGNQETQYF. The CDR3 bases are TGTGCCAGCAGCGGAAGGACAGGGAACCAAGAGACCCAGTACTTC. The variable domain in full, with the rest retrieved from reference TRBV5-4 and TRBJ2-5, is ETGVTQSPTHLIKTRGQQVTLRCSSQSGHNTVSWYQQALGQGPQFIFQYYREEENGRGNFPPRFSGLQFPNYSSELNVNALELDDSALYLCASSGRTGNQETQYFGPGTRLLVL.